Here is one TCR beta chain with its context. Generated by immunoSEQ multiplex PCR, the TCRdb table keeps only in-frame clones and is missing some. The profile covers around 56,000 clones, with about nine tenths appearing a single time and 1.8% taken by the ten largest. The sample originates from a study of T cell changes during pregnancy in multiple sclerosis. The CDR3 extends over 15 amino acids. Trimming stripped 0 bases from V and 0 bases from J, with 9 bases between. Germline CDR1 SGHTS, CDR2 YDEGEE. The chain joins TRBV5-8 to TRBJ2-5; tentative D call: TRBD1 (6 bases). The clonotype originates from a female donor with multiple sclerosis, enrolled in a pregnancy study. Source: peripheral blood, taken after pregnancy. CDR3 sequence: CASSLAGQYQETQYF. Here the CDR3 DNA reads TGTGCCAGCAGCTTGGCCGGACAGTACCAAGAGACCCAGTACTTC.